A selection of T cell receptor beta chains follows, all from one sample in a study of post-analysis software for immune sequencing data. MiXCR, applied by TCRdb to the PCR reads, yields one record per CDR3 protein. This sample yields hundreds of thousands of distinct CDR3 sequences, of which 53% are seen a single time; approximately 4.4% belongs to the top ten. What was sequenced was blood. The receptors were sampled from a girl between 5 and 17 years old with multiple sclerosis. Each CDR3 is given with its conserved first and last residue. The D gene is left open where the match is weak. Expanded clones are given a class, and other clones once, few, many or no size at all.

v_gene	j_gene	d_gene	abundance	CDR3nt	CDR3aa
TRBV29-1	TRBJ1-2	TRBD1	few	TGCAGCGTTGAAACACAGGGGGCGGGTGGCTACACCTTC	CSVETQGAGGYTF
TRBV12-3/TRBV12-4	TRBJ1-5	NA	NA	TGTGCCAGCAGCCCCGCCGGCCGCAATCAGCCCCAGCATTTT	CASSPAGRNQPQHF
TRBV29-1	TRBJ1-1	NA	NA	TGCAGCGTTGTTCATCAGGAAGCTTTCTTT	CSVVHQEAFF
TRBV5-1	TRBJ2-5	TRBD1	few	TGCGCCAGCAGCTTCCGACAGGGACCAGAGACCCAGTACTTC	CASSFRQGPETQYF
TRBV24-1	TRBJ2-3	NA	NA	TGTGCCACCAGTGACCGTGGCCAGACCACAGATACGCAGTATTTT	CATSDRGQTTDTQYF
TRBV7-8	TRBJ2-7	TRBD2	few	TGTGCCAGCAGCCTCAACGGGGGGTCAGCCTCCGCCTACGAGCAGTACTTC	CASSLNGGSASAYEQYF
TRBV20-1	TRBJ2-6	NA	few	TGCAGTGCTAGGCCCAGACAGGTTACCGGGGCCAACGTCCTGACTTTC	CSARPRQVTGANVLTF
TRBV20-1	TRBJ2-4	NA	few	TGCAGTGCATTCGGGACAGCCAAAAACATTCAGTACTTC	CSAFGTAKNIQYF
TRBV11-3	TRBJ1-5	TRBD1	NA	TGTGCCAGCAGCCGCCGGACAGGGAACAATCAGCCCCAGCATTTT	CASSRRTGNNQPQHF
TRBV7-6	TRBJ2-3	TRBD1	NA	TGTGCCAGCAGCTCCGTACAGGGGGCTTTTGCAGATACGCAGTATTTT	CASSSVQGAFADTQYF
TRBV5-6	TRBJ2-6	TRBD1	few	TGTGCCAGCAGCGTACCAAGGACAGGGGGGTGGTCTGGGGCCAACGTCCTGACTTTC	CASSVPRTGGWSGANVLTF
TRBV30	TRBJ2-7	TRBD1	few	TGTGCCTGGAGTGTAGGGGGCCCCCACGAGCAGTACTTC	CAWSVGGPHEQYF
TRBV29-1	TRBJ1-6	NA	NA	TGCAGCGTTGGTCCCGATGCCTCCTCAGCCCTCCACTTT	CSVGPDASSALHF